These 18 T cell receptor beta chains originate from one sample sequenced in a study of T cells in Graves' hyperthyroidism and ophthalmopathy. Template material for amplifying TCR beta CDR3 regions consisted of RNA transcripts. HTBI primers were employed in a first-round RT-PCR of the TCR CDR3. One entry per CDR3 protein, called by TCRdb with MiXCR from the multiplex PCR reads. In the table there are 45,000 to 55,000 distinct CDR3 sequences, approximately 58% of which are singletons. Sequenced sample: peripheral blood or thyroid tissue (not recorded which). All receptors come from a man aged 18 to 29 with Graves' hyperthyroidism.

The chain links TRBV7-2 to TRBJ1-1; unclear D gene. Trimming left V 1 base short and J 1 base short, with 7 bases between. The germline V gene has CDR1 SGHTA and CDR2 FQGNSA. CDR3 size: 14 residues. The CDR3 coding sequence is TGTGCCAGCAGCTTAGATGGTTCGAACACTGAAGCTTTCTTT. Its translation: CASSLDGSNTEAFF. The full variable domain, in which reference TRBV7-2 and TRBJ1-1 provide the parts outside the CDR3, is GAGVSQSPSNKVTEKGKDVELRCDPISGHTALYWYRQSLGQGLEFLIYFQGNSAPDKSGLPSDRFSAERTGGSVSTLTIQRTQQEDSAVYLCASSLDGSNTEAFFGQGTRLTVV.

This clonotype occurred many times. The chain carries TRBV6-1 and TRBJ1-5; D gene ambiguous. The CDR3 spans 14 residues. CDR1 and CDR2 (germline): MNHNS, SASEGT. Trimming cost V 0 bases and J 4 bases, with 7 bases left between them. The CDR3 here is CASSEALGNQPQHF. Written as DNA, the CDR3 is TGTGCCAGCAGTGAAGCTCTGGGGAATCAGCCCCAGCATTTT.

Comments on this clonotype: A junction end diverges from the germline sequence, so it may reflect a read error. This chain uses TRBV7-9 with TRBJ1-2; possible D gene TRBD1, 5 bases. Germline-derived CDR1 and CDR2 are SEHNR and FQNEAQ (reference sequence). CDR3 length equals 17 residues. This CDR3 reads CASSLGRERKWIQGYTF. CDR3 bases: TGCGCCAGCAGCTTGGGCAGGGAGAGGAAGTGGATTCAGGGCTACACCTTC. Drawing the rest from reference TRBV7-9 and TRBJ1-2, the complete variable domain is DTGVSQNPRHKITKRGQNVTFRCDPISEHNRLYWYRQTLGQGPEFLTYFQNEAQLEKSRLLSDRFSAERPKGSFSTLEIQRTEQGDSAMYLCASSLGRERKWIQGYTFGSGTRLTVV.

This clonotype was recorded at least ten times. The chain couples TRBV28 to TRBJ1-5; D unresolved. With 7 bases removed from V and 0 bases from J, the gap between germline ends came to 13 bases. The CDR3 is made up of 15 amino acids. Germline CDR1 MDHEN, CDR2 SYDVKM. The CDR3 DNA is TGTGCCAGCACCCTCGTCGTGTATAGCAATCAGCCCCAGCATTTT. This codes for CASTLVVYSNQPQHF.

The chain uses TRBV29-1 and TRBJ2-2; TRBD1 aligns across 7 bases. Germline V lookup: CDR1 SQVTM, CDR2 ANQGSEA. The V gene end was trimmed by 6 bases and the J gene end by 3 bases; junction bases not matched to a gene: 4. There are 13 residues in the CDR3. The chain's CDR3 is CSVATGDTGELFF. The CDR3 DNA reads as TGCAGCGTAGCCACAGGGGACACCGGGGAGCTGTTTTTT.

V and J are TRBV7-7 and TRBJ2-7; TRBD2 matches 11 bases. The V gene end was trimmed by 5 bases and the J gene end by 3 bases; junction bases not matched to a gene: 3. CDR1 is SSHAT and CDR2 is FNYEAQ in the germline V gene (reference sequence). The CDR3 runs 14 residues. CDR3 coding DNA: TGTGCCAGCAGCACTAGCGGGAGCTACTACGAGCAGTACTTC. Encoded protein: CASSTSGSYYEQYF. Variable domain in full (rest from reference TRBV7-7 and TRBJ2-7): GAGVSQSPRYKVTKRGQDVTLRCDPISSHATLYWYQQALGQGPEFLTYFNYEAQPDKSGLPSDRFSAERPEGSISTLTIQRTEQRDSAMYRCASSTSGSYYEQYFGPGTRLTVT.

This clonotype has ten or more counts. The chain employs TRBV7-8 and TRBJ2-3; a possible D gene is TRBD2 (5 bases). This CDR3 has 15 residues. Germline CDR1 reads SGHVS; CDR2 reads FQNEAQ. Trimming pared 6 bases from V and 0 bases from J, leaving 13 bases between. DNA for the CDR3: TGTGCCAGCAGTCCTAGCAGACCTAGCACAGATACGCAGTATTTT. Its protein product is CASSPSRPSTDTQYF. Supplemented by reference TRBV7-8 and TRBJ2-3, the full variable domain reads GAGVSQSPRYKVAKRGQDVALRCDPISGHVSLFWYQQALGQGPEFLTYFQNEAQLDKSGLPSDRFFAERPEGSVSTLKIQRTQQEDSAVYLCASSPSRPSTDTQYFGPGTRLTVL.

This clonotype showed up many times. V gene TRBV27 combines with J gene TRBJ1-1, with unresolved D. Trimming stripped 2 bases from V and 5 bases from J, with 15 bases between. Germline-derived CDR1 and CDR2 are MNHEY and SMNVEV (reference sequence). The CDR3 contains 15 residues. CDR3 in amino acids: CASSLTKVLGTEAFF. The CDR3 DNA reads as TGTGCCAGCAGTTTAACGAAGGTGCTGGGAACTGAAGCTTTCTTT.

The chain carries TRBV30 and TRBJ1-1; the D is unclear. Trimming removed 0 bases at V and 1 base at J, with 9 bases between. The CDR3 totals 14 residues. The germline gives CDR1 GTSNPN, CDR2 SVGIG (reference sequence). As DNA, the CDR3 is TGTGCCTGGAGTGTACTACCCGGGAACACTGAAGCTTTCTTT. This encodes CAWSVLPGNTEAFF.

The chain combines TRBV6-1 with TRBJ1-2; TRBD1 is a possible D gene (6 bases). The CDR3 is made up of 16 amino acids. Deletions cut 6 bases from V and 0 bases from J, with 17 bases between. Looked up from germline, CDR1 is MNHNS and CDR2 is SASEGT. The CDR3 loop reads CASSPGAGSTNYGYTF. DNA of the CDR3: TGTGCCAGCAGCCCAGGGGCGGGCAGTACTAACTATGGCTACACCTTC.

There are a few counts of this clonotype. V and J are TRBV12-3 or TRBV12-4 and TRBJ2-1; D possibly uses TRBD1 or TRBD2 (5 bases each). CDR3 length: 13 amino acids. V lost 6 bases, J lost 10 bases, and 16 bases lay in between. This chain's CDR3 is CASSWDGRGEQFF. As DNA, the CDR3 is TGTGCCAGCAGCTGGGACGGCCGCGGGGAGCAGTTCTTC.

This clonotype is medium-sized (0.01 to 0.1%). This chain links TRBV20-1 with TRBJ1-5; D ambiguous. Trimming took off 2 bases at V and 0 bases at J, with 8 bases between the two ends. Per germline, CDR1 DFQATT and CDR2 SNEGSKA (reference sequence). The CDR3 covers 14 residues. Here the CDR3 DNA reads TGCAGTGCTAGACCGGCTCATAGCAATCAGCCCCAGCATTTT. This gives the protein CSARPAHSNQPQHF.

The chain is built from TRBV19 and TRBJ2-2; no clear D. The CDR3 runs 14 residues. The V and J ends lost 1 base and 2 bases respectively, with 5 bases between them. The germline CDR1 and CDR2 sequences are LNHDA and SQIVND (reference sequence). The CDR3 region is CASSIGPNTGELFF. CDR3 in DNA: TGTGCCAGTAGTATAGGTCCCAACACCGGGGAGCTGTTTTTT.

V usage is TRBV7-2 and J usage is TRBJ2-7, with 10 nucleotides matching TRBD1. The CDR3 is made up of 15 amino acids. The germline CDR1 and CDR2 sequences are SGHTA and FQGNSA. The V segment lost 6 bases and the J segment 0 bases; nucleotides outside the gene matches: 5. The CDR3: CASSERQGASYEQYF. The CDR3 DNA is TGTGCCAGCAGTGAAAGACAGGGGGCCTCCTACGAGCAGTACTTC.

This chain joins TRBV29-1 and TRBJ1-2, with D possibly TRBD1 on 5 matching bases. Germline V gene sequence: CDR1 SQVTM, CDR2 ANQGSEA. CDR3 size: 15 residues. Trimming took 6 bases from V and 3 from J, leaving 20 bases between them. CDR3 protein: CSVRPGTSGYYGYTF. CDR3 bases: TGCAGCGTGAGGCCCGGGACTAGCGGCTACTATGGCTACACCTTC.

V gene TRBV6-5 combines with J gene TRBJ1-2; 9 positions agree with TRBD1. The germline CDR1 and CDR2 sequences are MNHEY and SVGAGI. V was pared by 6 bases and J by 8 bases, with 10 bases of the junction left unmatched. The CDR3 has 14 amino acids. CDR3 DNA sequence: TGTGCCAGCAGACCTCTACAGGGGGCCGGCGGCTACACCTTC. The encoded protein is CASRPLQGAGGYTF.

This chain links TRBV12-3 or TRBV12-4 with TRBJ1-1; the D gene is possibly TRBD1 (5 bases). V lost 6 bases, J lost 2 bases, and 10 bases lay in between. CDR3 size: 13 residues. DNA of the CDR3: TGTGCCAGCAGGGTCACAGGCAACACTGAAGCTTTCTTT. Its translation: CASRVTGNTEAFF.

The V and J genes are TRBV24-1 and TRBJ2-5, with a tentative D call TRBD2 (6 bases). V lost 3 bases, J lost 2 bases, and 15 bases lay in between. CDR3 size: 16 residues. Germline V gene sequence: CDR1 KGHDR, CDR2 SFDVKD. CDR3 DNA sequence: TGTGCCACCAGTGATCCGACGGGCGGGACTCAAGAGACCCAGTACTTC. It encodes CATSDPTGGTQETQYF.